The sequence of this TCR beta chain was determined in a study of blood T cell repertoires in COVID-19 (dated by TCRdb to 2020 to 2022). As for the study more broadly: Samples covering the acute and convalescent phases of COVID-19 were provided by collaborators in the United States, Italy and Spain. The prospective study material was composed of cDNA or gDNA derived from T cells, B-cell-depleted T cells, or PBMCs. Subjects who had been exposed to COVID-19, were actively infected with it, or had recovered from it provided the deeply sampled blood TCRbeta repertoires that made up the dataset. The repertoires were released in a freely available public database meant as a resource for research on the immune response to SARS-CoV-2. The samples were drawn from two sources: the first 160 participants of the ongoing ImmuneRACE study, and over 1,000 subjects contributed by 6 global collaborators. Nearly every sample came with metadata listing a de-identified subject ID, COVID-19 status, age in years and sex. Where available, HLA class I and class II types were obtained from metadata supplied by the sample provider rather than from assay-based typing.

In the germline V gene, CDR1 corresponds to SGDLS and CDR2 to YYNGEE. The CDR3 runs 15 residues from the cysteine to the phenylalanine. Only the CDR3 DNA is retained, 45 bases long and in frame from the first base. Germline trimming: 4 bases from V, 6 bases from J; junction bases outside gene matches: 12. Points on this clone: Its antigen is unknown. No base quality information exists; no much larger clone differs at one position.

What the work shows at the level of the full study, not this receptor alone: Clinical and demographic metadata were provided uncurated, with the amount varying by source and participant.

At one collaborating source in Seattle, patients were enrolled during active infection and were followed longitudinally through the course of disease. Each collaborating institution followed its own protocols to collect whole blood in K2EDTA tubes. For TCRbeta analysis, collaborators shipped samples as frozen whole blood, isolated PBMCs, or DNA extracted from either of those sample types. TCRbeta CDR3 regions were amplified from genomic DNA by means of the immunoSEQ Assay, a bias-controlled multiplex PCR. The original pipeline was this. The number of nucleated cells in each sample was estimated from the amplification of reference gene primers within the assay. Sequence reads were collapsed and filtered to measure the absolute abundance of every unique TCRbeta CDR3 rearrangement. For each sample, productive Simpson clonality was calculated as the square root of Simpson's diversity index across productive rearrangements. TCRdb mirrors the immuneACCESS table, restricted to in-frame sequences. Some clones are absent from its copies; in checked studies, under half trace to an unresolved V gene, and the reason for the others is unknown. V, J and clone size derive from that table, while D and trimming were established from the DNA sequence. The sample yields about 180,000 clones; approximately 80% were counted once. Of the sample, about 7% is held by the ten largest clones.

Recombination joined TRBV9 with TRBJ2-7; 8 nucleotides in the junction match TRBD2. Material for sequencing was peripheral blood. The clonotype originates from a woman in her thirties or forties with COVID-19, enrolled during active disease. The nucleotide sequence is TGTGCCAGCAGCCCCCGAGGGAGCCGGGGGGGCGAGCAGTACTTC. Its translation is CASSPRGSRGGEQYF.